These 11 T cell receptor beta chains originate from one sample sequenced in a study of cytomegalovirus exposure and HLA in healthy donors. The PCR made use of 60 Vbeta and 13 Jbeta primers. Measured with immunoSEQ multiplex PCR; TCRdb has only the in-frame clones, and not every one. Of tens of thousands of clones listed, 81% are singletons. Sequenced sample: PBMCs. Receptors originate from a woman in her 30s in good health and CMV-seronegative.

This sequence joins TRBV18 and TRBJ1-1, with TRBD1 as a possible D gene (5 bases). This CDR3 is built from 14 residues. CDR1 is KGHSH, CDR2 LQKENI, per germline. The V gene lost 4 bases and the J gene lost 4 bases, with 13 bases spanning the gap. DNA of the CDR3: TGTGCCAGCTCACTTCAACAAAGGGGCACTGAAGCTTTCTTT. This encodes CASSLQQRGTEAFF.

The CDR3 DNA sequence: TGTGCCAGCAGCAATATAGCGGGAGCTTTGTACGAGCAGTACTTC. It yields the protein CASSNIAGALYEQYF. The gene calls are TRBV7-2 and TRBJ2-7, with TRBD2 identical over 9 bases. The CDR3 sequence is 15 residues long. Germline V lookup: CDR1 SGHTA, CDR2 FQGNSA. With V trimmed by 5 bases and J by 4 bases, 9 bases remained unmatched.

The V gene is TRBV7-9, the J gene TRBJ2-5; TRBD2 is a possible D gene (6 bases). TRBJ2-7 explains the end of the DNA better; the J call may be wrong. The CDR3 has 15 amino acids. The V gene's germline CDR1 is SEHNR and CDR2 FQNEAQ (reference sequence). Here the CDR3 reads CASSLERGESYEQYF. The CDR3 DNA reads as TGTGCCAGCAGCTTAGAACGCGGGGAATCCTACGAGCAGTACTTC.

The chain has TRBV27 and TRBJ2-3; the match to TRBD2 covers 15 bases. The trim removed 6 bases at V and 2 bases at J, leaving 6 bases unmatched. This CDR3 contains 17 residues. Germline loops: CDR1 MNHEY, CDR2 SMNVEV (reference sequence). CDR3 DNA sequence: TGTGCCAGCAGCCGGACTAGCGGGAGGGTCCTCACAGATACGCAGTATTTT. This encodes CASSRTSGRVLTDTQYF.

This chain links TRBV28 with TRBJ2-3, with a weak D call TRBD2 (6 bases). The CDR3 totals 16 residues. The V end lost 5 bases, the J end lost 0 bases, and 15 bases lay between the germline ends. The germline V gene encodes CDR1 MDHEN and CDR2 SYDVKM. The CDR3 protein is CASSQELAASTDTQYF. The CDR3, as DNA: TGTGCCAGCAGTCAGGAACTAGCAGCCAGCACAGATACGCAGTATTTT.

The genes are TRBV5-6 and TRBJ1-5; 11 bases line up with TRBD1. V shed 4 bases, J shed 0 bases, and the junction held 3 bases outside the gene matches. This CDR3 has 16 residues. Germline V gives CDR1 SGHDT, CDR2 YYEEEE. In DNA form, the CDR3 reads TGTGCCAGCAGCGGGGACAGGGGGGCTAGCAATCAGCCCCAGCATTTT. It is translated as CASSGDRGASNQPQHF.

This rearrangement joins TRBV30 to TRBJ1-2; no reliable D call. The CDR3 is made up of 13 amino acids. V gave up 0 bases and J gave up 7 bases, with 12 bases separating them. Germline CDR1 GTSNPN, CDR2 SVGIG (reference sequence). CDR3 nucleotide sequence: TGTGCCTGGAGTGTCTGGGCAGGTGCTGGCTACACCTTC. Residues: CAWSVWAGAGYTF.

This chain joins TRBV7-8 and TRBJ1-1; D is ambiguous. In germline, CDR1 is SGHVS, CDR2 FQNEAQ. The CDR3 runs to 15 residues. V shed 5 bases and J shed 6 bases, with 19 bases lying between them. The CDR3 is CASSPRVVRLSEAFF. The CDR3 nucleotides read TGTGCCAGCAGCCCCCGTGTGGTCAGACTCTCTGAAGCTTTCTTT.

The CDR3 region is CASRSLTGTGELFF. The CDR3 DNA reads as TGTGCCAGCCGTTCCCTGACAGGGACCGGGGAGCTGTTTTTT. The chain combines TRBV2 with TRBJ2-2; TRBD1 matches at 7 bases. V lost 8 bases, J lost 5 bases, and 8 bases stayed unmatched. CDR1 and CDR2 (germline): SNHLY, FYNNEI. CDR3 length equals 14 residues.

As DNA, the CDR3 is TGTGCCAGCAGTCAGACTAGCGGGAGCGGTAATGAGCAGTTCTTC. It translates to CASSQTSGSGNEQFF. The chain combines TRBV9 with TRBJ2-1, with 12 nucleotides matching TRBD2. The length of the CDR3 is 15 residues. The germline V gene encodes CDR1 SGDLS and CDR2 YYNGEE. V shed 5 bases, J shed 7 bases, and the junction held 7 bases outside the gene matches.

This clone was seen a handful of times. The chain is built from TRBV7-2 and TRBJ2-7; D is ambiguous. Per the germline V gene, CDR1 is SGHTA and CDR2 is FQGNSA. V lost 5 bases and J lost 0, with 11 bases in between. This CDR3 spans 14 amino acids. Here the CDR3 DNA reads TGTGCCAGCAGCCCCGCCGGGTCCTCCTACGAGCAGTACTTC. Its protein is CASSPAGSSYEQYF.